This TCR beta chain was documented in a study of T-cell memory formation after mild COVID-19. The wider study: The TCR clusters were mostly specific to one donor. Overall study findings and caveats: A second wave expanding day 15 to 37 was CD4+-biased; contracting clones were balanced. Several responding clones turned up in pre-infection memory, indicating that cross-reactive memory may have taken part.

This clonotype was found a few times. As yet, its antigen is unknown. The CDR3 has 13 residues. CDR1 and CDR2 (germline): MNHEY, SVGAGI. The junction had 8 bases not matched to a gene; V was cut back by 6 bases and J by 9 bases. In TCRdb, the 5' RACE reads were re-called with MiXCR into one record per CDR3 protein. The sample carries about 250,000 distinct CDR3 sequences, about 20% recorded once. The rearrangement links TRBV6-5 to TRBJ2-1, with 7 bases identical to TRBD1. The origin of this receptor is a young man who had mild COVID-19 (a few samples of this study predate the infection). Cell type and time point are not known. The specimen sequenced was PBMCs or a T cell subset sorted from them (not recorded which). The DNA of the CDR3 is TGTGCCAGCAGACTAGGACAGGCGCCTGAGCAGTTCTTC. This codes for CASRLGQAPEQFF.